Detailed here is one T cell receptor (delta chain). The CDR3 sequence is 19 residues long. Germline assignment: CDR1 TSWWSYY and CDR2 QGS. J gave up 4 bases and V 6 bases, and 21 bases lay outside the gene matches. The data were taken from a study of gamma-delta T cells after stem cell transplantation. TCRdb reprocessed the RT-PCR reads through CATT. The sample includes roughly 12,000 delta-chain clones, around two fifths of them seen just once. The source is a human donor. It is not recorded whose cells these are; they may come from a transplant donor. Sequenced sample: gamma-delta T cells. This chain connects TRDV1 to TRDJ1; 9 nucleotides match TRDD3. Here the CDR3 DNA reads TGTGCTCTTGGACAAATATACGGGGGATACCCAATTGGCGACGATAAACTCATCTTT. Translating gives CALGQIYGGYPIGDDKLIF.